One sample yielded the 20 T cell receptor beta chains listed below, sequenced in a study of shared clonotypes between healthy human individuals. Profiling relied on immunoSEQ multiplex PCR, and the TCRdb table lists in-frame clones only, not all of them. The table records 600,000 to 750,000 clones, over 55% of them present only once. Sequencing input: memory CD4+ T cells sorted from blood. Subset here: CD45RA-negative fraction. The receptors come from a woman between 25 and 40 years old in good health.

V gene TRBV6-1 combines with J gene TRBJ2-5, with TRBD1 matching 7 bases. This CDR3 is built from 15 residues. CDR1 MNHNS and CDR2 SASEGT come from the germline V gene. After removal of 7 bases from V and 0 bases from J, the junction contained 8 bases not matched to a gene. The CDR3 spells CASTKLTGYQETQYF. The CDR3 nucleotides read TGTGCCAGCACCAAACTGACAGGGTACCAAGAGACCCAGTACTTC.

This chain uses TRBV28 with TRBJ2-2, with unresolved D. The germline CDR1 and CDR2 sequences are MDHEN and SYDVKM. The CDR3 is 14 amino acids. V was clipped by 11 bases and J by 0 bases, with 13 bases between them. The CDR3 here is CAGADHANTGELFF. The CDR3 DNA follows: TGTGCCGGAGCTGACCACGCGAACACCGGGGAGCTGTTTTTT. Supplemented by reference TRBV28 and TRBJ2-2, the full variable domain reads DVKVTQSSRYLVKRTGEKVFLECVQDMDHENMFWYRQDPGLGLRLIYFSYDVKMKEKGDIPEGYSVSREKKERFSLILESASTNQTSMYLCAGADHANTGELFFGEGSRLTVL.

The chain has TRBV18 and TRBJ2-2; tentative D call: TRBD1 (6 bases). The CDR3 loop spans 15 amino acids. Between the trimmed V and J ends, which lost 3 bases and 1 base, there was a span of 9 bases. Germline CDR1 is KGHSH and CDR2 is LQKENI. The CDR3 region has the DNA TGTGCCAGCTCACCGGGGGCGCGGAACACCGGGGAGCTGTTTTTT. It encodes CASSPGARNTGELFF.

About this clone: A far bigger clonotype differs at one base, so this is likely a read error. CDR3 region: CASKGNTGELFF. In nucleotides, the CDR3 is TGTGCCAGCAAAGGGAACACCGGGGAGCTGTTTTTT. V gene TRBV6-6 combines with J gene TRBJ2-2, with D hard to call. V gave up 7 bases and J gave up 1 base, with 4 bases separating them. Germline assignment: CDR1 MNHNY and CDR2 SVGAGI (reference sequence). This CDR3 has 12 amino acids.

V usage is TRBV5-6 and J usage is TRBJ1-3; D gene unclear. CDR1 SGHDT and CDR2 YYEEEE come from the germline V gene. CDR3 length: 16 amino acids. The V and J ends lost 0 bases and 0 bases respectively, with 10 bases between them. The CDR3 sequence: CASSLGYWSSGNTIYF. The DNA of the CDR3 is TGTGCCAGCAGCTTGGGATACTGGAGCTCTGGAAACACCATATATTTT.

This clone showed up just once. J is TRBJ2-5 and V is TRBV11-3; 7 bases align to TRBD1. From germline, CDR1 is SGHNT and CDR2 YENEEA. The CDR3 has 13 residues. The trim removed 5 bases at V and 4 bases at J, leaving 4 bases unmatched. CDR3 DNA sequence: TGTGCCAGCAGCGTGACAGGGTCAGAGACCCAGTACTTC. Encoded protein: CASSVTGSETQYF.

The chain joins TRBV14 to TRBJ2-1; 7 bases match TRBD1. CDR3 length: 14 residues. Germline assignment: CDR1 SGHDN and CDR2 FVKESK. The V gene end was trimmed by 4 bases and the J gene end by 8 bases; junction bases not matched to a gene: 8. CDR3 bases: TGTGCCAGCAGCCGACAACAGGGGATCGATGAGCAGTTCTTC. Its protein is CASSRQQGIDEQFF. Based on the CDR3 plus reference TRBV14 and TRBJ2-1, the full variable domain is EAGVTQFPSHSVIEKGQTVTLRCDPISGHDNLYWYRRVMGKEIKFLLHFVKESKQDESGMPNNRFLAERTGGTYSTLKVQPAELEDSGVYFCASSRQQGIDEQFFGPGTRLTVL.

V and J are TRBV14 and TRBJ1-3; D is unresolved. The V and J ends lost 3 bases and 3 bases respectively, with 9 bases between them. The CDR3 has 14 amino acids. The germline V gene has CDR1 SGHDN and CDR2 FVKESK. Written as DNA, the CDR3 is TGTGCCAGCAGCCATCGGGTCTTTGGAAACACCATATATTTT. Translated: CASSHRVFGNTIYF.

The V call is TRBV6-1, the J call TRBJ1-1; TRBD1 might be the D (6 bases). This CDR3 is 14 amino acids long. Germline V gene lookup returns CDR1 MNHNS and CDR2 SASEGT. With 3 bases removed from V and 5 bases from J, the gap between germline ends came to 13 bases. CDR3 nucleotides: TGTGCCAGCAGTGACCCGGGAAGGGGGACTGAAGCTTTCTTT. The encoded protein is CASSDPGRGTEAFF.

The chain recombines TRBV2 with TRBJ2-7; 9 nucleotides agree with TRBD2. The CDR3 sequence is 14 residues long. The V gene's germline CDR1 is SNHLY and CDR2 FYNNEI. V lost 4 bases to trimming and J lost 2 bases; unmatched junction nucleotides: 3. The CDR3 DNA is TGTGCCAGCAGTGGACTAGCGGAAGCCTACGAGCAGTACTTC. Its translation: CASSGLAEAYEQYF.

The rearrangement joins TRBV18 to TRBJ2-7; 11 bases match TRBD2. With V trimmed by 4 bases and J by 6 bases, 8 bases remained unmatched. In germline, CDR1 is KGHSH, CDR2 LQKENI. The CDR3 has 15 residues. The CDR3 DNA reads as TGTGCCAGCTCACTTTCAGGACTAGCGGGTAGCGAGCAGTACTTC. Translation gives CASSLSGLAGSEQYF.

This clone occurred a few times. The chain has TRBV6-6 and TRBJ2-7; D remains ambiguous. Germline lookup yields CDR1 MNHNY and CDR2 SVGAGI (reference sequence). The ends were cut back, 6 bases at V and 5 bases at J, with 17 bases in the middle. The CDR3 is made up of 14 amino acids. The CDR3 here is CASSPGLPKDEQYF. The CDR3 DNA reads as TGTGCCAGCAGCCCCGGCCTCCCTAAGGACGAGCAGTACTTC.

The chain joins TRBV7-7 to TRBJ2-1; the D is unclear. Trimming cost V 4 bases and J 4 bases, with 11 bases left between them. From germline, CDR1 is SSHAT and CDR2 FNYEAQ (reference sequence). The CDR3 is 14 residues long. CDR3 protein: CASSSVREYNEQFF. CDR3 in DNA: TGTGCCAGCAGCTCAGTCAGAGAGTACAATGAGCAGTTCTTC.

The CDR3 coding sequence is TGCAGCGTCCAACAACCACTACAGGGGAACACTGAAGCTTTCTTT. This gives the protein CSVQQPLQGNTEAFF. V usage is TRBV29-1 and J usage is TRBJ1-1; the D gene is possibly TRBD1 (6 bases). The germline gives CDR1 SQVTM, CDR2 ANQGSEA. V was trimmed by 6 bases and J by 1 base, leaving 18 bases between them. This CDR3 is 15 amino acids long. Filled out from reference TRBV29-1 and TRBJ1-1, the complete variable domain reads SAVISQKPSRDICQRGTSLTIQCQVDSQVTMMFWYRQQPGQSLTLIATANQGSEATYESGFVIDKFPISRPNLTFSTLTVSNMSPEDSSIYLCSVQQPLQGNTEAFFGQGTRLTVV.

The chain couples TRBV4-2 to TRBJ2-1; 14 bases are a match to TRBD2. The junction had 10 bases not matched to a gene; V was cut back by 0 bases and J by 9 bases. CDR1 LGHNA and CDR2 YNFKEQ come from the germline V gene. This CDR3 spans 18 amino acids. The DNA for the CDR3 is TGTGCCAGCAGCCAAGATCCAACGACTAGCGGGAGGGTCGGTGAGCAGTTCTTC. Residues: CASSQDPTTSGRVGEQFF.

This clone was recorded a few times. This chain uses TRBV28 with TRBJ2-7, with 8 nucleotides matching TRBD2. The CDR3 consists of 16 residues. The germline V gene has CDR1 MDHEN and CDR2 SYDVKM. Trimming at V came to 6 bases and at J to 6 bases, leaving 16 bases not matched to a gene. DNA of the CDR3: TGTGCCAGCAGCTTAGACGGGGGGGTTGTGCCTCTCGAGCAGTACTTC. Translation: CASSLDGGVVPLEQYF.

V usage is TRBV7-3 and J usage is TRBJ2-1; D assignment may be TRBD1 or TRBD2 (5 bases each). From germline, CDR1 is SGHTA and CDR2 FQGTGA. The V end was cut by 0 bases, the J end by 8 bases, with 14 bases between. The CDR3 sequence is 15 residues long. CDR3 in amino acids: CASSLTRGPWDEQFF. CDR3 sequence (DNA): TGTGCCAGCAGCTTAACACGGGGCCCCTGGGATGAGCAGTTCTTC.

The V gene is TRBV7-2, the J gene TRBJ1-5; TRBD1 matches at 8 bases. V lost 3 bases to trimming and J lost 7 bases; unmatched junction nucleotides: 2. Germline CDR1 SGHTA, CDR2 FQGNSA. CDR3 length equals 13 residues. The chain's CDR3 is CASSLTGDQPQHF. The CDR3 DNA is TGTGCCAGCAGCTTGACAGGGGACCAGCCCCAGCATTTT. Complete variable domain (other parts from reference TRBV7-2 and TRBJ1-5): GAGVSQSPSNKVTEKGKDVELRCDPISGHTALYWYRQSLGQGLEFLIYFQGNSAPDKSGLPSDRFSAERTGGSVSTLTIQRTQQEDSAVYLCASSLTGDQPQHFGDGTRLSIL.

The genes are TRBV7-3 and TRBJ2-5; TRBD2 matches 12 bases. This CDR3 region has 14 residues. Germline V CDR1 and CDR2: SGHTA, FQGTGA. The J segment lost 6 bases and the V segment lost 5 bases, leaving 4 bases of the junction unmatched. This CDR3 is CASSQTSGRKTQYF. CDR3 in DNA: TGTGCCAGCAGCCAGACTAGCGGGAGAAAGACCCAGTACTTC.

This clone has a handful of counts. The chain couples TRBV19 to TRBJ1-5, with D possibly matching TRBD1 (6 bases). Trimming shortened V by 3 bases and J by 4 bases, and 16 bases separated the two germline ends. Germline CDR1 LNHDA, CDR2 SQIVND (reference sequence). This CDR3 contains 16 residues. In DNA, the CDR3 is TGTGCCAGTAGTATTGGGAACAGGGCGGGAAATCAGCCCCAGCATTTT. Amino acid sequence: CASSIGNRAGNQPQHF.